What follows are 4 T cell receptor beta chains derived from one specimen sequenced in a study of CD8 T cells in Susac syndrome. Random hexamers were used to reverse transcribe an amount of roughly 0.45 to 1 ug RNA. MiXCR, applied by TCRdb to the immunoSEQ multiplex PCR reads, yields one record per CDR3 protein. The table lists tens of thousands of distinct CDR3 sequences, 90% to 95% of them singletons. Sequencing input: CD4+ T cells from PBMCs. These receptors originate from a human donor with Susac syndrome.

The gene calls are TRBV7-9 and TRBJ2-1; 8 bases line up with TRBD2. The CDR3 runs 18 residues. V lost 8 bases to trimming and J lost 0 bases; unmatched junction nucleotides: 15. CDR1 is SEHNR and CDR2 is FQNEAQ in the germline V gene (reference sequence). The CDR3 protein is CASLPIGGAASSYNEQFF. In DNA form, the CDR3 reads TGTGCCAGCCTCCCGATCGGGGGGGCTGCCAGCTCCTACAATGAGCAGTTCTTC.

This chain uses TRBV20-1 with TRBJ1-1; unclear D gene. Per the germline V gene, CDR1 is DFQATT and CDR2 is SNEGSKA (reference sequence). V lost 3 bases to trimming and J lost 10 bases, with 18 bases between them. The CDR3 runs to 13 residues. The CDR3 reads CSASPRTGSGAFF. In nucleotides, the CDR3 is TGCAGTGCTAGCCCCAGAACGGGGAGTGGAGCTTTCTTT.

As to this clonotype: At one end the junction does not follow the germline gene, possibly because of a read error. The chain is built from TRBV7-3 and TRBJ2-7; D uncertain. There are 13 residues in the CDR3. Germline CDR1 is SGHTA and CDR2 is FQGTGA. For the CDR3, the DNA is TGTGCCAGCAGCCTAACCAACAGCTACGAGCAGTACTTC. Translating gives CASSLTNSYEQYF. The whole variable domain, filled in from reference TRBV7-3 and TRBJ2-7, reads GAGVSQTPSNKVTEKGKYVELRCDPISGHTALYWYRQSLGQGPEFLIYFQGTGAADDSGLPNDRFFAVRPEGSVSTLKIQRTERGDSAVYLCASSLTNSYEQYFGPGTRLTVT.

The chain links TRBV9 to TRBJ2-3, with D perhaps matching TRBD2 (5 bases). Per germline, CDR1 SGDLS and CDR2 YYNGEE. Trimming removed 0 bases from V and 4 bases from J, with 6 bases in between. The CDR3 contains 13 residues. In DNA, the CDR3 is TGTGCCAGCAGCGTAGTGGACTCAGATACGCAGTATTTT. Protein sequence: CASSVVDSDTQYF.